The entry below gives a single TCR beta chain sequence along with its context. This clone has a handful of counts. The target of this receptor is not known. No base qualities exist here, and no much larger clone lies one base off it. This specimen belongs to a study of blood T cell repertoires in COVID-19 (dated by TCRdb to 2020 to 2022). Broadly, across the study: The collaborator samples originated in the United States, Italy and Spain and spanned the acute and convalescent phases of COVID-19. The prospective study material was composed of cDNA or gDNA derived from T cells, B-cell-depleted T cells, or PBMCs. The dataset comprised deeply sampled blood TCRbeta repertoires from subjects exposed to, actively infected with, or recovered from COVID-19. The repertoires were released in a freely available public database meant as a resource for research on the immune response to SARS-CoV-2. The samples were drawn from the first 160 participants of the ongoing ImmuneRACE study and from more than 1,000 subjects provided by 6 global collaborators. The sample metadata nearly always contained a de-identified subject ID, COVID-19 status, age in years and sex. Where HLA class I and class II types were available, the types were taken from metadata supplied by the sample provider, not from assay-based typing. Overall study results and their limits: Clinical and demographic metadata were provided uncurated, with the amount varying by source and participant.

The collaborating institutions used their own protocols to collect whole blood in K2EDTA tubes. For TCRbeta analysis, collaborators shipped samples in one of three forms: frozen whole blood, isolated PBMCs, or DNA extracted from either of those sample types. Including the terminal cysteine and phenylalanine, the CDR3 comprises 13 residues. Left in the record is the CDR3 DNA by itself, 39 bases read in frame from the first base. V sheds 3 bases and J sheds 3 bases, leaving 6 bases between their ends. CDR1 SGHTA and CDR2 FQGNSA were looked up in the germline V gene. The immunoSEQ Assay, a bias-controlled multiplex PCR, was used to amplify TCRbeta CDR3 regions from genomic DNA. Processing in the source paper ran as follows. Within the assay, amplification of reference gene primers was used to estimate how many nucleated cells each sample contained. Sequence reads were collapsed and filtered to measure the absolute abundance of every unique TCRbeta CDR3 rearrangement. For each sample, productive Simpson clonality was calculated as the square root of Simpson's diversity index over productive rearrangements. What TCRdb holds here is the immuneACCESS table cut down to in-frame rearrangements. Part of the clones is not present; checked against another copy, under half of the missing clones reflect an unresolved V gene, and the others are unexplained. The V and J calls and clone size were taken over from that table, and D and trimming were inferred from the DNA. The sample includes about 320,000 clones, with about 83% observed a single time. The ten largest clones add up to 1.2% of the sample.

Sequenced input: peripheral blood. This TCR derives from a woman aged 45-65 years with acute or convalescent COVID-19. The chain employs TRBV7-2 and TRBJ2-1, with no D gene named confidently. The CDR3 region reads CASSLYRYNEQFF. The bases are TGTGCCAGCAGCTTGTATCGCTACAATGAGCAGTTCTTC.